What follows are 29 T cell receptor beta chains derived from one specimen sequenced in a study of T cells in Graves' hyperthyroidism and ophthalmopathy. RNA transcripts served as the template for amplifying TCR beta CDR3 regions. RT-PCR in the first round (using the HTBI primer set) targeted the TCR CDR3. TCRdb fed the multiplex PCR reads into MiXCR, producing one record per CDR3 protein. The sample comprises about 480,000 distinct CDR3 sequences, 20% to 25% of which are singletons, and around 47% rests with the top ten. The sequenced material came from blood. These receptors were collected from a woman aged 65 to 85 with Graves' ophthalmopathy.

V gene TRBV5-1 combines with J gene TRBJ2-2; D is possibly TRBD2 (6 bases). V was pared by 4 bases and J by 3 bases, with 22 bases between. The CDR3 sequence is 18 residues long. Germline CDR1 and CDR2: SGHRS and YFSETQ. CDR3 amino acids: CASSLAPWAGRDTGELFF. In nucleotides, the CDR3 is TGCGCCAGCAGCCTAGCGCCCTGGGCGGGAAGAGACACCGGGGAGCTGTTTTTT.

This clonotype was recorded a few times. The chain carries TRBV3-1 and TRBJ2-3; TRBD2 matches 9 bases. V shed 5 bases, J shed 2 bases, and the junction held 5 bases outside the gene matches. The CDR3 length is 15 residues. From germline, CDR1 is LGHDT and CDR2 YNNKEL (reference sequence). As DNA, the CDR3 is TGTGCCAGCAGCACCTCTAGCGGGAACACAGATACGCAGTATTTT. This sequence encodes CASSTSSGNTDTQYF.

This clonotype occurred a few times. The chain combines TRBV5-8 with TRBJ1-5; D gene ambiguous. V lost 6 bases to trimming and J lost 1 base, with 14 bases between them. The CDR3 spans 15 residues. Germline V gene data show CDR1 as SGHTS and CDR2 as YDEGEE. The CDR3, as DNA: TGTGCCAGCACCCCAGTGTTTGGAAGCAATCAGCCCCAGCATTTT. This gives the protein CASTPVFGSNQPQHF.

This clonotype showed up many times. V gene TRBV6-2 or TRBV6-3 combines with J gene TRBJ2-3, with D tentatively TRBD2 (6 bases). This CDR3 has 14 amino acids. Germline lookup yields CDR1 MNHEY and CDR2 SVGEGT. V was trimmed by 10 bases and J by 3 bases, leaving 17 bases between them. CDR3 DNA: TGTGCCACCAAAGAGGGACTCGAAACAGATACGCAGTATTTT. Residues: CATKEGLETDTQYF.

This clonotype was seen ten or more times. The V and J genes are TRBV2 and TRBJ1-1, with D tentatively TRBD1 (6 bases). V was trimmed by 8 bases and J by 0 bases, leaving 10 bases between them. CDR3 length equals 13 residues. Germline-derived CDR1 and CDR2 are SNHLY and FYNNEI. CDR3 in amino acids: CASAGHLNTEAFF. For the CDR3, the DNA is TGTGCCAGCGCGGGACACTTGAACACTGAAGCTTTCTTT.

This clonotype was counted ten times or more. This rearrangement joins TRBV12-3 or TRBV12-4 to TRBJ2-1; 13 bases map to TRBD2. The trim removed 7 bases at V and 0 bases at J, leaving 3 bases unmatched. The CDR3 has 16 residues. This CDR3 reads CASKLAGGSSYNEQFF. The DNA for the CDR3 is TGTGCCAGCAAACTAGCGGGAGGGAGCTCCTACAATGAGCAGTTCTTC.

This clonotype has only a few counts. The genes are TRBV6-1 and TRBJ2-2; D gene unclear. The germline V and J ends were trimmed by 5 bases and 1 base, with 17 bases remaining between them. The germline V gene encodes CDR1 MNHNS and CDR2 SASEGT. The CDR3 is 17 residues long. CDR3 bases: TGTGCCAGCAGTTCCCTTCCCGGAGTACGGAACACCGGGGAGCTGTTTTTT. Protein product: CASSSLPGVRNTGELFF.

This clonotype was detected ten times or more. The CDR3 here is CASSFNGVGNIQYF. The DNA for the CDR3 is TGTGCCAGCAGCTTTAACGGGGTTGGAAACATTCAGTACTTC. The chain is built from TRBV7-9 and TRBJ2-4; D possibly corresponds to TRBD2 (5 bases). The CDR3 loop spans 14 amino acids. Trimming took 3 bases from V and 6 from J, leaving 12 bases between them. CDR1 and CDR2 (germline): SEHNR, FQNEAQ (reference sequence).

The chain employs TRBV20-1 and TRBJ2-2, with 7 bases that match TRBD2. The V gene's germline CDR1 is DFQATT and CDR2 SNEGSKA (reference sequence). Trimming removed 3 bases from V and 4 bases from J; junction bases left unmatched: 5. The CDR3 runs 14 residues. CDR3 loop: CSASPGGITGELFF. The CDR3 region has the DNA TGCAGTGCTAGCCCGGGAGGAATCACCGGGGAGCTGTTTTTT.

The J gene is TRBJ2-3, the V gene TRBV11-3; TRBD1 might be the D (6 bases). This CDR3 spans 15 amino acids. V lost 5 bases and J 2 bases, leaving 14 bases between the germline ends. Germline V gives CDR1 SGHNT, CDR2 YENEEA. CDR3 sequence reads: CASSPTGQITDTQYF. The DNA for the CDR3 is TGTGCCAGCAGCCCGACAGGCCAAATCACAGATACGCAGTATTTT.

As to this clonotype: A read error is possible here, since a much larger clone lies one base away. The rearrangement joins TRBV20-1 to TRBJ2-3, with D hard to call. The DNA end lines up better with TRBJ1-5; the J call may be wrong. Germline lookup yields CDR1 DFQATT and CDR2 SNEGSKA (reference sequence). This CDR3 spans 15 amino acids. The CDR3 reads CSASPLREVTDTQHF. CDR3 nucleotide sequence: TGCAGTGCTAGCCCTTTGCGGGAGGTTACAGATACGCAGCATTTT.

The V and J genes are TRBV13 and TRBJ2-5; possible D gene TRBD2, 5 bases. The CDR3 is 11 residues long. Germline-derived CDR1 and CDR2 are PRHDT and FYEKMQ (reference sequence). The V end was cut by 1 base, the J end by 13 bases, with 10 bases between. The CDR3 loop is CASSLALEVYF. CDR3 bases: TGTGCCAGCAGCTTAGCACTGGAGGTGTACTTC.

The CDR3 region is CASSQEVAGNTIYF. The CDR3 nucleotides are TGTGCCAGCAGCCAAGAAGTGGCCGGAAACACCATATATTTT. The rearrangement joins TRBV4-2 to TRBJ1-3; D remains ambiguous. This CDR3 spans 14 amino acids. The germline V gene has CDR1 LGHNA and CDR2 YNFKEQ. Trimming stripped 0 bases from V and 4 bases from J, with 7 bases between.

The chain joins TRBV3-1 to TRBJ1-1; unclear D gene. CDR1 is LGHDT, CDR2 YNNKEL, per germline (reference sequence). Trimming pared 1 base from V and 4 bases from J, leaving 13 bases between. This CDR3 region has 15 residues. This CDR3 reads CASSQVSRAGTEAFF. For the CDR3, the DNA is TGTGCCAGCAGCCAAGTTTCTAGGGCGGGCACTGAAGCTTTCTTT.

This clonotype was seen only a few times. The chain combines TRBV12-3 or TRBV12-4 with TRBJ1-2; weak D call: TRBD1 (6 bases). The CDR3 contains 13 residues. V was shortened by 4 bases and J by 3 bases, with 9 bases between the two germline ends. The CDR3 region is CASSYRVDYGYTF. The CDR3 region has the DNA TGTGCCAGCAGTTACAGGGTAGACTATGGCTACACCTTC.

This chain connects TRBV24-1 to TRBJ1-2; 7 bases map to TRBD1. Germline CDR1 reads KGHDR; CDR2 reads SFDVKD. The J segment lost 6 bases and the V segment lost 6 bases, leaving 12 bases of the junction unmatched. This CDR3 has 15 amino acids. The CDR3 is CATSRQGGGLDGYTF. The DNA for the CDR3 is TGTGCCACCAGTCGACAGGGTGGGGGTTTGGATGGCTACACCTTC.

This clonotype was recorded at least ten times. This chain links TRBV6-1 with TRBJ1-5, with 8 bases identical to TRBD1. V lost 5 bases to trimming and J lost 3 bases; unmatched junction nucleotides: 3. The CDR3 spans 14 residues. CDR1 MNHNS and CDR2 SASEGT come from the germline V gene. The CDR3 region has the DNA TGTGCCAGCAGTTTGACAGGGGACAATCAGCCCCAGCATTTT. Its translation is CASSLTGDNQPQHF.

The rearrangement joins TRBV18 to TRBJ1-3; a weak D match, TRBD1 (6 bases). Germline V lookup: CDR1 KGHSH, CDR2 LQKENI. CDR3 size: 16 residues. V shed 6 bases and J shed 0 bases, with 15 bases lying between them. The CDR3 loop is CASSPGQSNSGNTIYF. CDR3 DNA sequence: TGTGCCAGCTCCCCTGGACAGAGCAACTCTGGAAACACCATATATTTT.

The sample holds many counts of this clonotype. The chain couples TRBV30 to TRBJ2-2, with D perhaps matching TRBD1 or TRBD2 (5 bases each). The CDR3 sequence is 13 residues long. Germline V gene sequence: CDR1 GTSNPN, CDR2 SVGIG (reference sequence). V lost 0 bases and J 7 bases, leaving 9 bases between the germline ends. In DNA form, the CDR3 reads TGTGCCTGGAGTGTGTTGGGGGTCGGGGAGCTGTTTTTT. Translated: CAWSVLGVGELFF.

This clonotype was counted a few times. The chain couples TRBV20-1 to TRBJ2-1; TRBD1 matches 10 bases. The J segment lost 7 bases and the V segment lost 5 bases, leaving 8 bases of the junction unmatched. The germline CDR1 and CDR2 sequences are DFQATT and SNEGSKA (reference sequence). The CDR3 sequence is 14 residues long. The CDR3 here is CSAETGGARNEQFF. The DNA of the CDR3 is TGCAGTGCTGAGACAGGGGGCGCGCGTAATGAGCAGTTCTTC.

The rearrangement joins TRBV27 to TRBJ1-4; D ambiguous. The CDR3 runs 15 residues. V lost 4 bases and J lost 5, with 14 bases in between. CDR1 and CDR2 (germline): MNHEY, SMNVEV (reference sequence). The CDR3 nucleotides are TGTGCCAGCAGTTCCCGTGTCAATAGGAATGAAAAACTGTTTTTT. As protein: CASSSRVNRNEKLFF.

The rearrangement uses TRBV5-5 and TRBJ2-7; tentatively, D is TRBD2 (6 bases). The ends were cut back, 0 bases at V and 9 bases at J, with 10 bases in the middle. The germline CDR1 and CDR2 sequences are SGHKS and YYEKEE (reference sequence). CDR3 size: 12 residues. CDR3 in amino acids: CASSLETGGQYF. CDR3 sequence (DNA): TGTGCCAGCAGCTTGGAGACCGGGGGGCAGTACTTC.

This clonotype ranks as medium-sized. The V and J genes are TRBV4-3 and TRBJ2-7; 8 nucleotides line up with TRBD2. V lost 0 bases, J lost 7 bases, and 8 bases stayed unmatched. Looked up from germline, CDR1 is LGHNA and CDR2 is YSLEER. CDR3 length: 15 amino acids. CDR3: CASSQERGLAREQYF. In DNA form, the CDR3 reads TGCGCCAGCAGCCAAGAGAGAGGACTAGCTCGGGAGCAGTACTTC.

This clonotype was counted a few times. V gene TRBV7-8 combines with J gene TRBJ2-7, with D possibly being TRBD1 or TRBD2 (5 bases each). CDR3 length: 15 amino acids. The V and J ends lost 5 bases and 3 bases respectively, with 17 bases between them. Germline V gene data show CDR1 as SGHVS and CDR2 as FQNEAQ. The CDR3 sequence: CASSTSGTYHYEQYF. DNA for the CDR3: TGTGCCAGCAGCACTTCCGGGACCTACCACTACGAGCAGTACTTC.

This clonotype showed up just a few times. The chain couples TRBV7-9 to TRBJ2-3, with D possibly called TRBD1 or TRBD2 (5 bases each). This CDR3 comprises 15 residues. V lost 5 bases and J lost 1, with 13 bases in between. Germline assignment: CDR1 SEHNR and CDR2 FQNEAQ (reference sequence). The CDR3 region has the DNA TGTGCCAGCAGCGAAGGGACCGCACGCACAGATACGCAGTATTTT. As protein: CASSEGTARTDTQYF.

V and J are TRBV12-3 or TRBV12-4 and TRBJ1-2, with a possible D match to TRBD1 (6 bases). This CDR3 is built from 14 residues. V lost 10 bases to trimming and J lost 4 bases, with 19 bases between them. This CDR3 is CATITSGQLYGYTF. The CDR3 nucleotides are TGTGCCACCATCACCAGCGGACAGCTCTATGGCTACACCTTC.

In its sample, this clonotype was seen a few times. V usage is TRBV19 and J usage is TRBJ2-2, with 8 bases lining up with TRBD1. This CDR3 spans 13 amino acids. V shed 6 bases and J 6 bases; nucleotides not matched to a gene: 3. Germline V gives CDR1 LNHDA, CDR2 SQIVND (reference sequence). In nucleotides, the CDR3 is TGTGCCAGTAGGGTGGACAGGGCCGGGGAGCTGTTTTTT. It yields the protein CASRVDRAGELFF.

The chain uses TRBV30 and TRBJ2-6; D gene ambiguous. The CDR3 has 14 residues. V was cut by 0 bases and J by 12 bases, with 15 bases left in between. CDR1 and CDR2 from the germline V gene are GTSNPN and SVGIG (reference sequence). CDR3 region: CAWSVSIDTPVLTF. In nucleotides, the CDR3 is TGTGCCTGGAGTGTATCTATTGACACCCCCGTCCTGACTTTC.

As concerns this clonotype: This sequence may be a read error, since a much larger clone differs from it by one base. J is TRBJ1-2 and V is TRBV6-1; D is unresolved. Germline V CDR1 and CDR2: MNHNS, SASEGT. The CDR3 extends over 14 amino acids. CDR3 bases: TGTGCCAGCAGTGACGCACTGCGTCGATATGCCTACACCTTC. Translating it yields CASSDALRRYAYTF.